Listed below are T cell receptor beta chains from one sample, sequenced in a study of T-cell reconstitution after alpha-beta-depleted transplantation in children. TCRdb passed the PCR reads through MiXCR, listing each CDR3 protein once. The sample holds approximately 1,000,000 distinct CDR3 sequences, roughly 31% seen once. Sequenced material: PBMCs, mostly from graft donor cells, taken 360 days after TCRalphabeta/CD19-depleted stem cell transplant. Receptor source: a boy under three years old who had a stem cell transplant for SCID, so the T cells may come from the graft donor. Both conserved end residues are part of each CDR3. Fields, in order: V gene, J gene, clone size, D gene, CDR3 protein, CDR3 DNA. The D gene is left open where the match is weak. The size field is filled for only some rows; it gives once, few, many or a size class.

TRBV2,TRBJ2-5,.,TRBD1,CASREDRGGEETQYF,TGTGCCAGCAGGGAGGACAGGGGGGGTGAAGAGACCCAGTACTTC
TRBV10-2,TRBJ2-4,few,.,CASSVQSTGDIQYF,TGCGCCAGCAGTGTACAGTCTACCGGGGACATTCAGTACTTC
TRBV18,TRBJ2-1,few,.,CASSPPPQYNEQFF,TGTGCCAGCTCACCACCGCCACAATACAATGAGCAGTTCTTC
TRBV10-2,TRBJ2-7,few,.,CASSDGLGSTPRSYEQYF,TGCGCCAGCAGTGACGGATTGGGATCCACTCCGCGGAGCTACGAGCAGTACTTC
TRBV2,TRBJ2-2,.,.,CARENGLTGELFF,TGTGCCAGAGAGAACGGACTCACCGGGGAGCTGTTTTTT
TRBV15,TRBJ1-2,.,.,CATTTSGALYGYTF,TGTGCCACCACTACCTCCGGAGCCCTCTATGGCTACACCTTC
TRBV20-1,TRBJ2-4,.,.,CSASQGTAKNIQYF,TGCAGTGCTAGTCAGGGGACGGCCAAAAACATTCAGTACTTC
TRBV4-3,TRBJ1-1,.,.,CASSQDRPGATEAFF,TGCGCCAGCAGCCAAGATCGGCCAGGGGCGACTGAAGCTTTCTTT
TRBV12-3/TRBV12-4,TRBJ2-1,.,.,CASRPIVPSYNEQFF,TGTGCCAGCAGACCCATAGTTCCCTCCTACAATGAGCAGTTCTTC
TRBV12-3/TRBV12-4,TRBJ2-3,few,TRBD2,CASSTTSGGPSDTQYF,TGTGCCAGCAGCACGACTAGCGGGGGGCCGTCGGATACGCAGTATTTT
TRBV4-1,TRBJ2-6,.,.,CASSQEVLRANVLTF,TGCGCCAGCAGCCAAGAGGTGCTGCGGGCCAACGTCCTGACTTTC
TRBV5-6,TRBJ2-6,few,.,CASSSWTFPGANVLTF,TGTGCCAGCAGCTCCTGGACCTTTCCTGGGGCCAACGTCCTGACTTTC
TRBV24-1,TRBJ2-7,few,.,CATSTTGAYEQYF,TGTGCCACCTCAACCACCGGAGCCTACGAGCAGTACTTC
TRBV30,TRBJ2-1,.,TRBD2,CAWSNSGGPYNEQFF,TGTGCCTGGAGCAATAGCGGGGGGCCTTACAATGAGCAGTTCTTC
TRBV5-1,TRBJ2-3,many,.,CASSLVWAGSTDTQYF,TGCGCCAGCAGCTTGGTGTGGGCAGGGAGCACAGATACGCAGTATTTT
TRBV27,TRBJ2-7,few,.,CASSLSPGGTYEQYF,TGTGCCAGCAGTTTATCGCCGGGGGGCACCTACGAGCAGTACTTC
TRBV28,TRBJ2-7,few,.,CASSLWGRDYEQYF,TGTGCCAGCAGTTTATGGGGCAGAGACTACGAGCAGTACTTC
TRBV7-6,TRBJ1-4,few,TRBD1,CASSLVDRGHGKLFF,TGTGCCAGCAGCTTAGTAGACAGGGGCCATGGAAAACTGTTTTTT
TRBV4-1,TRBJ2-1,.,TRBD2,CASSQFSTSGAYNEQFF,TGCGCCAGCAGCCAGTTTTCTACTAGCGGGGCTTACAATGAGCAGTTCTTC
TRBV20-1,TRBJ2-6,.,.,CSATGPRAAGANVLTF,TGCAGTGCTACAGGACCTCGGGCAGCGGGGGCCAACGTCCTGACTTTC
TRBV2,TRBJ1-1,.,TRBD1,CASKGTGGISREGEAFF,TGTGCCAGCAAGGGGACAGGGGGCATCTCAAGGGAGGGTGAAGCTTTCTTT
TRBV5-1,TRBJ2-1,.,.,CASAGLNYNEQFF,TGCGCCAGCGCCGGACTGAATTACAATGAGCAGTTCTTC
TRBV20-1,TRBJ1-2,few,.,CSARVSTGLANYGYTF,TGCAGTGCTAGAGTTTCTACAGGGCTCGCTAACTATGGCTACACCTTC
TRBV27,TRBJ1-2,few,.,CASSPSSRGGYGYTF,TGTGCCAGCAGTCCCTCTAGCAGGGGAGGCTATGGCTACACCTTC
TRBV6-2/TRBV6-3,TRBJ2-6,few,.,CASLEQGPGANVLTF,TGTGCCAGCTTGGAACAGGGCCCTGGGGCCAACGTCCTGACTTTC
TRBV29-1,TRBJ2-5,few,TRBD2,CSVRIGPGGFQETQYF,TGCAGCGTCCGTATCGGGCCGGGGGGATTCCAAGAGACCCAGTACTTC
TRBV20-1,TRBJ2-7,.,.,CSARDLRSPYEQYF,TGCAGTGCTAGAGATCTCAGAAGTCCCTACGAGCAGTACTTC
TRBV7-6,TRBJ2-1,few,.,CATGVRDRPNEQFF,TGTGCCACCGGAGTCCGAGACAGGCCCAATGAGCAGTTCTTC
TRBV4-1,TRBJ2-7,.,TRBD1,CASSPVQGPHEQYF,TGCGCCAGCAGCCCGGTACAGGGGCCCCACGAGCAGTACTTC
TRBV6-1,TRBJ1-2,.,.,CASSPPGHLYGYTF,TGTGCCAGCAGTCCCCCAGGACACCTCTATGGCTACACCTTC
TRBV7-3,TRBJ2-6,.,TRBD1,CASSLRVRSWTGPSGANVLTF,TGTGCCAGCAGCTTAAGGGTTCGAAGTTGGACAGGCCCCTCTGGGGCCAACGTCCTGACTTTC
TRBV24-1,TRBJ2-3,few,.,CATSGSGYLSTDTQYF,TGTGCCACCAGTGGATCGGGGTACTTGAGCACAGATACGCAGTATTTT
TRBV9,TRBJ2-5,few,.,CASSVDSGEHQETQYF,TGTGCCAGCAGCGTAGATAGTGGAGAGCACCAAGAGACCCAGTACTTC
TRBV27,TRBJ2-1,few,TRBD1,CASRGTASYNEQFF,TGTGCCAGCAGGGGGACAGCGTCCTACAATGAGCAGTTCTTC
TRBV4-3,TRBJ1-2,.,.,CASSQDSGFDGYTF,TGCGCCAGCAGCCAAGATTCAGGCTTCGATGGCTACACCTTC
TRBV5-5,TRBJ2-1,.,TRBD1,CASSLISGTGRYNEQFF,TGTGCCAGCAGCTTGATTTCCGGGACAGGGAGATACAATGAGCAGTTCTTC
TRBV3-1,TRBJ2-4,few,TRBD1,CASSQVSGGAGIQYF,TGTGCCAGCAGCCAAGTGTCAGGGGGCGCGGGCATTCAGTACTTC
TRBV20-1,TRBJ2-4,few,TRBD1,CSASRDRVNIQYF,TGCAGTGCAAGCCGGGACAGGGTAAACATTCAGTACTTC
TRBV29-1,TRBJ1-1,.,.,CSVEGGAVTEAFF,TGCAGCGTTGAAGGAGGGGCGGTCACTGAAGCTTTCTTT
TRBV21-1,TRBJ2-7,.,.,CASSSPPIMGPSYEQYF,TGTGCCAGCAGCTCCCCACCTATCATGGGCCCCTCCTACGAGCAGTACTTC
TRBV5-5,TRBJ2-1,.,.,CASSFTGGPYNEQFF,TGTGCCAGCAGCTTTACCGGGGGCCCTTACAATGAGCAGTTCTTC
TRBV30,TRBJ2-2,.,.,CAWSVPGMRTGELFF,TGTGCCTGGAGTGTACCAGGGATGCGTACCGGGGAGCTGTTTTTT